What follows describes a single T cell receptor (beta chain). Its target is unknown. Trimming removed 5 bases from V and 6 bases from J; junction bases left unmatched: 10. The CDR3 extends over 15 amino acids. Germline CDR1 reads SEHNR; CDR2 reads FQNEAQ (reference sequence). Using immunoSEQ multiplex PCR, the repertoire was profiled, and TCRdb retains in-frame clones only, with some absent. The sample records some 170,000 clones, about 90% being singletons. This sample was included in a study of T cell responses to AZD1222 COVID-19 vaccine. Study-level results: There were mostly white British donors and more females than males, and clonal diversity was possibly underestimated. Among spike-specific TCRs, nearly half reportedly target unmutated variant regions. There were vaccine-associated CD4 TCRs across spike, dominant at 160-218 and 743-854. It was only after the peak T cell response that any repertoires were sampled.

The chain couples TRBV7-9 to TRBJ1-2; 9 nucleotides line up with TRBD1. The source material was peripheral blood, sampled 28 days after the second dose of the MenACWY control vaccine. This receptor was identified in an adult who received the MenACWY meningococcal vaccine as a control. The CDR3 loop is CASSLPPGTGNGYTF. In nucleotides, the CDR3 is TGTGCCAGCAGCCTCCCCCCAGGGACAGGGAATGGCTACACCTTC.